These T cell receptor beta chains were read from a single sample in a study of blood T cell repertoires in COVID-19. Profiled with immunoSEQ multiplex PCR; TCRdb holds only in-frame clones, not every one. The sample gives roughly 180,000 clones, about 88% of which show up once; around 5.4% is in the top ten. Sequencing was carried out using peripheral blood. The receptors shown here come from a woman in her forties or fifties with COVID-19, enrolled during active disease. Both conserved end residues are part of each CDR3. A D gene is named only where the DNA matches it firmly. Some rows mark clone size as missing; the rest say once, few, many or name a class of expanded clone.

CDR3aa: CASSSSGGPYEQYF; CDR3nt: TGTGCCAGCAGCAGTAGCGGGGGGCCCTACGAGCAGTACTTC; d_gene: TRBD2; len: 14; v_gene: TRBV13; j_gene: TRBJ2-7; abundance: NA
CDR3aa: CAWNGGALSDTQYF; CDR3nt: TGTGCCTGGAACGGGGGGGCCCTTTCGGATACGCAGTATTTT; d_gene: TRBD2; len: 14; v_gene: TRBV30; j_gene: TRBJ2-3; abundance: NA
CDR3aa: CASGMTGGGEQFF; CDR3nt: TGTGCCAGCGGAATGACAGGGGGTGGTGAGCAGTTCTTC; d_gene: TRBD1; len: 13; v_gene: TRBV6-5; j_gene: TRBJ2-1; abundance: few
CDR3aa: CASKGQYNSPLHF; CDR3nt: TGCGCCAGCAAGGGACAGTATAATTCACCCCTCCACTTT; d_gene: TRBD1; len: 13; v_gene: TRBV10-2; j_gene: TRBJ1-6; abundance: few
CDR3aa: CASSIDGPSGANEQYF; CDR3nt: TGTGCCAGTAGTATAGATGGGCCTAGCGGGGCGAACGAGCAGTACTTC; d_gene: TRBD2; len: 16; v_gene: TRBV19; j_gene: TRBJ2-7; abundance: NA
CDR3aa: CASSDKGRGGYTF; CDR3nt: TGTGCCAGCAGTGACAAAGGCAGGGGGGGCTACACCTTC; d_gene: TRBD1; len: 13; v_gene: TRBV6-4; j_gene: TRBJ1-2; abundance: NA
CDR3aa: CASSYSDSEAFF; CDR3nt: TGTGCCAGCAGTTACTCTGACAGCGAAGCTTTCTTT; d_gene: NA; len: 12; v_gene: TRBV6-6; j_gene: TRBJ1-1; abundance: NA
CDR3aa: CASTPDRSAGELFF; CDR3nt: TGTGCCAGCACCCCGGACAGGTCGGCCGGGGAGCTGTTTTTT; d_gene: TRBD1; len: 14; v_gene: TRBV27; j_gene: TRBJ2-2; abundance: once
CDR3aa: CASFPGHGELFF; CDR3nt: TGTGCCAGCTTCCCCGGACACGGGGAGCTGTTTTTT; d_gene: NA; len: 12; v_gene: TRBV6-5; j_gene: TRBJ2-2; abundance: NA
CDR3aa: CASSFSDGTQYF; CDR3nt: TGTGCCAGCAGCTTTAGCGATGGTACGCAGTATTTT; d_gene: NA; len: 12; v_gene: TRBV7-3; j_gene: TRBJ2-3; abundance: NA
CDR3aa: CASSLTTGSTEAFF; CDR3nt: TGTGCCAGCAGCCTGACGACAGGGAGCACTGAAGCTTTCTTT; d_gene: TRBD1; len: 14; v_gene: TRBV6-4; j_gene: TRBJ1-1; abundance: NA
CDR3aa: CASSLGGISYNSPLHF; CDR3nt: TGTGCCAGCAGCCTAGGGGGTATCTCCTATAATTCACCCCTCCACTTT; d_gene: NA; len: 16; v_gene: TRBV5-5; j_gene: TRBJ1-6; abundance: NA
CDR3aa: CASSSNTEAFF; CDR3nt: TGTGCCAGCTCTAGTAACACTGAAGCTTTCTTT; d_gene: NA; len: 11; v_gene: TRBV6-5; j_gene: TRBJ1-1; abundance: NA
CDR3aa: CATPSRGSYEQYF; CDR3nt: TGTGCCACCCCGAGCAGGGGTTCCTACGAGCAGTACTTC; d_gene: NA; len: 13; v_gene: TRBV19; j_gene: TRBJ2-7; abundance: few
CDR3aa: CASSLLRGNEQFF; CDR3nt: TGTGCCAGCAGCCTCCTGAGGGGGAATGAGCAGTTCTTC; d_gene: NA; len: 13; v_gene: TRBV7-3; j_gene: TRBJ2-1; abundance: NA
CDR3aa: CASSQAGGDTEAFF; CDR3nt: TGTGCCAGCAGCCAGGCTGGCGGGGACACTGAAGCTTTCTTT; d_gene: NA; len: 14; v_gene: TRBV3-1/TRBV3-2; j_gene: TRBJ1-1; abundance: NA
CDR3aa: CASSQGQMANEKLFF; CDR3nt: TGCGCCAGCAGCCAGGGACAGATGGCTAATGAAAAACTGTTTTTT; d_gene: TRBD1; len: 15; v_gene: TRBV4-1; j_gene: TRBJ1-4; abundance: NA
CDR3aa: CATSRDISVLTGANVLTF; CDR3nt: TGTGCCACCAGCAGGGACATCTCCGTTCTCACTGGGGCCAACGTCCTGACTTTC; d_gene: NA; len: 18; v_gene: TRBV15; j_gene: TRBJ2-6; abundance: NA
CDR3aa: CAWTSGGAETQYF; CDR3nt: TGTGCCTGGACTAGCGGGGGGGCGGAGACCCAGTACTTC; d_gene: TRBD2; len: 13; v_gene: TRBV30; j_gene: TRBJ2-5; abundance: NA
CDR3aa: CASSQVDRAPYGYTF; CDR3nt: TGTGCCAGCAGCCAAGTGGACAGGGCTCCTTATGGCTACACCTTC; d_gene: TRBD1; len: 15; v_gene: TRBV3-1/TRBV3-2; j_gene: TRBJ1-2; abundance: NA
CDR3aa: CASRGGKEELFF; CDR3nt: TGCGCCTCACGAGGTGGGAAGGAGGAACTGTTTTTT; d_gene: NA; len: 12; v_gene: TRBV5-1; j_gene: TRBJ1-4; abundance: few